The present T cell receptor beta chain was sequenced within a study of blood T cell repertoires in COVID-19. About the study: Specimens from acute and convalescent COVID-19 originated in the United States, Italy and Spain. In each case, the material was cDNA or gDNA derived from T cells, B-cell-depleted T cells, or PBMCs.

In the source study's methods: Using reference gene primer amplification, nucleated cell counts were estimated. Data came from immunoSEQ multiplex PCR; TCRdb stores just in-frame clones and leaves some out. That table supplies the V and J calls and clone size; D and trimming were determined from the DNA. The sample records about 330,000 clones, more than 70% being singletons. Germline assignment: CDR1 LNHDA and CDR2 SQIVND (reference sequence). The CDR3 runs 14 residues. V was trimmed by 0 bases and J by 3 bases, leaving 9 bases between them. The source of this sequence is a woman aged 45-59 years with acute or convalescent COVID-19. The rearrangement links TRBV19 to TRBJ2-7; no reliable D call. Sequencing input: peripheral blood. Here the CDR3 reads CASSIDPASYEQYF. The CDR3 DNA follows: TGTGCCAGTAGTATAGACCCAGCGAGCTACGAGCAGTACTTC.